This TCR beta chain was recovered during a study of shared clonotypes between healthy human individuals. From germline, CDR1 is SGHRS and CDR2 YFSETQ. Trimming at V came to 1 base and at J to 7 bases, leaving 12 bases not matched to a gene. CDR3 length equals 17 residues. None of the donors, who were healthy HIV-negative adults, had recently had acute infections or vaccinations. Samples left unsorted employed tens of millions of PBMCs for genomic DNA. Method: immunoSEQ multiplex PCR; TCRdb's copy keeps in-frame clones and lacks some. The table lists hundreds of thousands of clones, 70% to 80% of them singletons.

Sequenced: PBMCs. V and J are TRBV5-1 and TRBJ2-1; the match to TRBD2 covers 9 bases. This clonotype was sampled from a woman aged 40 to 49 in good health. Some clones in this sample may be carry-over from other donors' samples. The CDR3 is CASSLPAGGNLGNEQFF. The DNA for the CDR3 is TGCGCCAGCAGCTTGCCAGCGGGAGGCAATTTAGGGAATGAGCAGTTCTTC.